The rows below give T cell receptor beta chains drawn from one sample of a study of OX40 agonist ivuxolimab in advanced cancers. Method: immunoSEQ multiplex PCR; TCRdb's copy keeps in-frame clones and lacks some. Of roughly 15,000 clones listed, more than 75% are singletons. Specimen: CD4+ or CD8+ T cells sorted from blood, collected in a trial of the OX40 agonist ivuxolimab. These receptors originate from an adult with an advanced solid tumor such as melanoma, head and neck, liver or kidney cancer. CDR3s include the opening cysteine and the closing phenylalanine or tryptophan. Fields, in order: D gene, J gene, clone size, V gene, CDR3 protein, CDR3 DNA. A D gene is named only where the DNA matches it firmly. The size of a clone is reported for some rows only, either as once, few or many, or as a class for expanded clones.

- TRBJ1-1 few TRBV18 CASSPQTNTEAFF TGTGCCAGCTCACCTCAGACGAACACTGAAGCTTTCTTT
- TRBJ1-5 - TRBV7-2 CASSFLQGGQPQHF TGTGCCAGCAGCTTTTTGCAGGGAGGTCAGCCCCAGCATTTT
- TRBJ1-4 few TRBV19 CASSISGPRKGEKLFF TGTGCCAGTAGTATTTCCGGGCCACGTAAGGGAGAAAAACTGTTTTTT
TRBD2 TRBJ2-7 - TRBV9 CASSVTPTGLAGKYEQYF TGTGCCAGCAGCGTAACTCCAACGGGACTAGCTGGGAAGTACGAGCAGTACTTC
- TRBJ2-5 - TRBV6-5 CASRDTYQETQYF TGTGCCAGCAGGGACACCTACCAAGAGACCCAGTACTTC
- TRBJ2-1 - TRBV7-2 CASSLGHTLNEQFF TGTGCCAGCAGCTTGGGACATACTCTCAATGAGCAGTTCTTC
- TRBJ2-3 - TRBV5-4 CASKGPYTDTQYF TGTGCCAGCAAGGGACCCTACACAGATACGCAGTATTTT
- TRBJ2-7 once TRBV5-4 CASSFGLDFEQYF TGTGCCAGCAGCTTCGGACTGGACTTCGAGCAGTACTTC
TRBD1 TRBJ2-1 few TRBV7-9 CASSPRTGGIRSYNEQFF TGTGCCAGCAGCCCCCGGACAGGGGGTATTAGGTCCTACAATGAGCAGTTCTTC
- TRBJ1-1 - TRBV25-1 CASSPPPPFRAFF TGTGCCAGCAGCCCGCCCCCCCCATTTCGAGCTTTCTTT
- TRBJ2-3 - TRBV19 CASSIAGSTDTQYF TGTGCCAGTAGTATCGCAGGGAGCACAGATACGCAGTATTTT
- TRBJ1-1 - TRBV5-6 CASSVNTEAFF TGTGCCAGCAGCGTGAACACTGAAGCTTTCTTT
TRBD2 TRBJ2-2 - TRBV7-6 CASSRDGLAGTGELFF TGTGCCAGCAGTCGGGACGGACTAGCGGGTACCGGGGAGCTGTTTTTT
- TRBJ2-6 - TRBV10-3 CATQGGANVLTF TGTGCCACCCAGGGTGGGGCCAACGTCCTGACTTTC
- TRBJ1-3 - TRBV27 CASSPPGGNTIYF TGTGCCAGCAGTCCCCCTGGAGGAAACACCATATATTTT
TRBD2 TRBJ2-1 once TRBV6-5 CASSSGLAAFF TGTGCCAGCAGTTCTGGACTAGCAGCGTTCTTC
TRBD1 TRBJ2-7 - TRBV19 CASSDRAYEQYF TGTGCCAGTAGCGACAGGGCCTACGAGCAGTACTTC
TRBD1 TRBJ1-2 once TRBV18 CASTTGNGYTF TGTGCCAGCACGACAGGGAATGGCTACACCTTC
- TRBJ1-2 few TRBV28 CASRTGDTAVSGYTF TGTGCCAGCAGGACCGGAGACACGGCTGTCTCTGGCTACACCTTC
TRBD2 TRBJ2-7 - TRBV7-2 CASSSSGRAGEQYF TGTGCCAGCAGCTCTAGCGGGAGGGCTGGGGAGCAGTACTTC
TRBD1 TRBJ1-3 once TRBV5-6 CASSRRGQAGNTIYF TGTGCCAGCAGCAGAAGAGGACAGGCTGGAAACACCATATATTTT
- TRBJ2-1 - TRBV27 CASSLWATHDEQFF TGTGCCAGCAGTTTATGGGCCACTCATGACGAGCAGTTCTTC
- TRBJ1-1 - TRBV19 CASSIKENTEAFF TGTGCCAGTAGTATAAAGGAGAACACTGAAGCTTTCTTT
- TRBJ2-5 few TRBV6-1 CASSAMPQETQYF TGTGCCAGCAGTGCGATGCCCCAAGAGACCCAGTACTTC
- TRBJ2-1 - TRBV18 CASSPIGTLYNEQFF TGTGCCAGCTCACCGATCGGGACTCTATACAATGAGCAGTTCTTC
- TRBJ1-3 - TRBV7-8 CASSESGGAGNTIYF TGTGCCAGCAGCGAATCTGGGGGGGCTGGAAACACCATATATTTT